Each of the 26 T cell receptor beta chains below was sequenced from the same sample in a study of OX40 agonist ivuxolimab in advanced cancers. Clones were sequenced by immunoSEQ multiplex PCR, and TCRdb holds only the in-frame ones, with some missing. The sample shows 77,000 or so clones, over 70% of them seen only once. Sequenced material: CD4+ or CD8+ T cells sorted from blood, taken in a trial of the OX40 agonist ivuxolimab. These receptors came from an adult with an advanced solid tumor such as melanoma, head and neck, liver or kidney cancer.

The chain links TRBV4-1 to TRBJ1-2; D gene uncertain. The CDR3 has 14 residues. Between the trimmed V and J ends, which lost 0 bases and 5 bases, there was a span of 10 bases. The germline CDR1 and CDR2 sequences are MGHRA and YSYEKL. The CDR3 DNA sequence: TGCGCCAGCAGCCAAGACGATTTGGGTTATGGCTACACCTTC. Translated, it gives CASSQDDLGYGYTF.

This sequence joins TRBV19 and TRBJ2-3; 9 bases match TRBD1. Germline V gene lookup returns CDR1 LNHDA and CDR2 SQIVND (reference sequence). The CDR3 is 16 residues long. J lost 3 bases, V lost 5 bases, and 9 bases had no gene match. This chain's CDR3 is CASSAAGTGFTDTQYF. CDR3 sequence (DNA): TGTGCCAGTAGTGCCGCCGGGACAGGGTTTACAGATACGCAGTATTTT.

In its sample, this clone was seen a few times. CDR3 DNA sequence: TGTGCCAGCAGCGTAGGTGAAGGGGCTGGCTACACCTTC. Residues: CASSVGEGAGYTF. The J gene is TRBJ1-2, the V gene TRBV9, with D possibly matching TRBD1 (5 bases). The CDR3 covers 13 residues. Trimming left V 0 bases short and J 7 bases short, with 10 bases between. CDR1 is SGDLS and CDR2 is YYNGEE in the germline V gene.

The chain recombines TRBV5-1 with TRBJ1-1; D might be TRBD1 (6 bases). This CDR3 spans 14 amino acids. Trimming removed 3 bases from V and 3 bases from J, with 12 bases in between. The germline CDR1 and CDR2 sequences are SGHRS and YFSETQ. CDR3 sequence reads: CASSSRTDYTEAFF. CDR3 sequence (DNA): TGCGCCAGCAGCTCTAGGACAGACTACACTGAAGCTTTCTTT. The full variable domain, with the rest looked up from reference TRBV5-1 and TRBJ1-1, is KAGVTQTPRYLIKTRGQQVTLSCSPISGHRSVSWYQQTPGQGLQFLFEYFSETQRNKGNFPGRFSGRQFSNSRSEMNVSTLELGDSALYLCASSSRTDYTEAFFGQGTRLTVV.

The V call is TRBV5-5, the J call TRBJ2-3; 8 nucleotides match TRBD2. The junction had 3 bases not matched to a gene; V was cut back by 2 bases and J by 1 base. The germline CDR1 and CDR2 sequences are SGHKS and YYEKEE (reference sequence). This CDR3 is built from 15 residues. The CDR3 reads CASSFISGGTDTQYF. The CDR3 DNA is TGTGCCAGCAGCTTTATTAGCGGGGGCACAGATACGCAGTATTTT.

The count of this clone is one. V usage is TRBV11-3 and J usage is TRBJ1-2, with unresolved D. The CDR3 consists of 14 residues. From germline, CDR1 is SGHNT and CDR2 YENEEA. V lost 0 bases and J lost 0, with 5 bases in between. Here the CDR3 DNA reads TGTGCCAGCAGCTTAGACCCGACTAACTATGGCTACACCTTC. Residues: CASSLDPTNYGYTF.

The V gene is TRBV6-6, the J gene TRBJ2-2; D gene unclear. Trimming pared 10 bases from V and 6 bases from J, leaving 9 bases between. Per germline, CDR1 MNHNY and CDR2 SVGAGI (reference sequence). The length of the CDR3 is 11 residues. The CDR3: CATVSAGELFF. In DNA form, the CDR3 reads TGTGCCACCGTCTCCGCCGGGGAGCTGTTTTTT.

The rearrangement links TRBV11-2 to TRBJ2-2; D unresolved. The CDR3 has 15 residues. The V gene's germline CDR1 is SGHAT and CDR2 FQNNGV. The V end lost 1 base, the J end lost 3 bases, and 9 bases lay between the germline ends. CDR3 bases: TGTGCCAGCAGCTTAGTCTATCAGTACACCGGGGAGCTGTTTTTT. It encodes CASSLVYQYTGELFF.

CDR3 DNA: TGTGCCAGCAGTGGCTGGGACGCTGAAGCTTTCTTT. Translation: CASSGWDAEAFF. V is TRBV6-1 and J is TRBJ1-1; TRBD1 might be the D (5 bases). This CDR3 is built from 12 residues. In germline, CDR1 is MNHNS, CDR2 SASEGT. V shed 4 bases and J shed 6 bases, with 9 bases lying between them.

The rearrangement uses TRBV6-6 and TRBJ2-5; TRBD2 aligns across 13 bases. Trimming removed 6 bases from V and 6 bases from J; junction bases left unmatched: 4. CDR1 is MNHNY, CDR2 SVGAGI, per germline (reference sequence). This CDR3 has 14 amino acids. CDR3 DNA sequence: TGTGCCAGCAGACGGGGACTAGCGGGACAGACCCAGTACTTC. Its protein is CASRRGLAGQTQYF.

The rearrangement joins TRBV11-2 to TRBJ2-7; TRBD1 might be the D (6 bases). The CDR3 sequence is 16 residues long. CDR1 and CDR2 from the germline V gene are SGHAT and FQNNGV. Trimming took off 2 bases at V and 5 bases at J, with 19 bases between the two ends. CDR3 bases: TGTGCCAGCAGCTTATCCGTTAGGGGGTATCTGAACGAGCAGTACTTC. It codes for CASSLSVRGYLNEQYF.

The rearrangement uses TRBV2 and TRBJ1-2; the D gene is possibly TRBD1 (6 bases). Germline V lookup: CDR1 SNHLY, CDR2 FYNNEI. CDR3 length equals 15 residues. V lost 8 bases to trimming and J lost 2 bases, with 18 bases between them. CDR3 sequence reads: CASHTRGQSNYGYTF. CDR3 nucleotides: TGTGCCAGCCATACCCGGGGGCAGTCAAACTATGGCTACACCTTC.

As DNA, the CDR3 is TGTGCCAGCAGCACAGGGACAGGAGTCTCCTACGAGCAGTACTTC. This translates into CASSTGTGVSYEQYF. V is TRBV5-6 and J is TRBJ2-7, with 8 bases identical to TRBD1. This CDR3 contains 15 residues. J was trimmed by 0 bases and V by 4 bases; bases with no gene match: 6. Germline loops: CDR1 SGHDT, CDR2 YYEEEE. Full variable domain (outside the CDR3, taken from reference TRBV5-6 and TRBJ2-7): DAGVTQSPTHLIKTRGQQVTLRCSPKSGHDTVSWYQQALGQGPQFIFQYYEEEERQRGNFPDRFSGHQFPNYSSELNVNALLLGDSALYLCASSTGTGVSYEQYFGPGTRLTVT.

The chain joins TRBV13 to TRBJ2-3, with 9 bases matching TRBD2. V dropped 5 bases and J dropped 1; count of bases not matched to a gene: 7. The CDR3 spans 16 residues. Germline V gives CDR1 PRHDT, CDR2 FYEKMQ (reference sequence). Here the CDR3 reads CASSTLRGGGTDTQYF. The CDR3 DNA reads as TGTGCCAGCAGCACTCTACGCGGGGGGGGCACAGATACGCAGTATTTT. The variable domain in full, completed from reference TRBV13 and TRBJ2-3, reads AAGVIQSPRHLIKEKRETATLKCYPIPRHDTVYWYQQGPGQDPQFLISFYEKMQSDKGSIPDRFSAQQFSDYHSELNMSSLELGDSALYFCASSTLRGGGTDTQYFGPGTRLTVL.

V usage is TRBV5-1 and J usage is TRBJ2-1, with 8 bases fitting TRBD2. This CDR3 has 15 residues. The V gene's germline CDR1 is SGHRS and CDR2 YFSETQ. The V gene end was trimmed by 0 bases and the J gene end by 8 bases; junction bases not matched to a gene: 7. CDR3 nucleotide sequence: TGCGCCAGCAGCTTGGTGGCGGGGGGTTCCTATGAGCAGTTCTTC. Encoded protein: CASSLVAGGSYEQFF.

This chain uses TRBV5-4 with TRBJ1-3; D is unresolved. Trimming took 2 bases from V and 1 from J, leaving 7 bases between them. This CDR3 contains 14 residues. CDR1 SGHNT and CDR2 YYREEE come from the germline V gene (reference sequence). The CDR3 here is CASSFSDSGNTIYF. Here the CDR3 DNA reads TGTGCCAGCAGCTTTTCAGATTCTGGAAACACCATATATTTT. The full variable domain, with the rest looked up from reference TRBV5-4 and TRBJ1-3, is ETGVTQSPTHLIKTRGQQVTLRCSSQSGHNTVSWYQQALGQGPQFIFQYYREEENGRGNFPPRFSGLQFPNYSSELNVNALELDDSALYLCASSFSDSGNTIYFGEGSWLTVV.

This clone is a singleton in its sample. The chain links TRBV10-3 to TRBJ1-4; D is possibly TRBD1 (5 bases). V lost 3 bases to trimming and J lost 8 bases, with 19 bases between them. The length of the CDR3 is 16 residues. The V gene's germline CDR1 is ENHRY and CDR2 SYGVKD. CDR3 residues: CAISDHRGGEREKLFF. The CDR3 DNA sequence: TGTGCCATCAGTGATCACCGGGGGGGGGAACGGGAAAAACTGTTTTTT.

The chain has TRBV7-2 and TRBJ2-7; no clear D. The CDR3 has 15 residues. Germline-derived CDR1 and CDR2 are SGHTA and FQGNSA. Trimming shortened V by 1 base and J by 6 bases, and 16 bases separated the two germline ends. In nucleotides, the CDR3 is TGTGCCAGCAGCTTAGGAGGACCCTCCTTGGCCGAGCAGTACTTC. Translated: CASSLGGPSLAEQYF.

The gene calls are TRBV5-1 and TRBJ1-3; D unresolved. This CDR3 spans 15 amino acids. V was trimmed by 4 bases and J by 1 base, leaving 12 bases between them. CDR1 SGHRS and CDR2 YFSETQ come from the germline V gene. CDR3 DNA: TGCGCCAGCAGCCGACTAGGTATTTCTGGAAACACCATATATTTT. The encoded protein is CASSRLGISGNTIYF.

The chain is built from TRBV5-4 and TRBJ1-2, with D maybe TRBD1 (5 bases). The CDR3 consists of 14 residues. CDR1 and CDR2 (germline): SGHNT, YYREEE (reference sequence). With 0 bases removed from V and 5 bases from J, the gap between germline ends came to 11 bases. CDR3 protein: CASSLARGGYGYTF. The CDR3 DNA is TGTGCCAGCAGCTTGGCGAGGGGAGGGTATGGCTACACCTTC.

CDR3 amino acids: CASSFGQGTREQFF. The CDR3 coding sequence is TGCGCCAGCAGCTTCGGACAGGGTACTCGGGAGCAGTTCTTC. This chain connects TRBV5-1 to TRBJ2-1; TRBD1 agrees at 8 bases. Germline CDR1 is SGHRS and CDR2 is YFSETQ. The CDR3 is 14 residues long. The trim removed 2 bases at V and 10 bases at J, leaving 8 bases unmatched.

J is TRBJ2-7 and V is TRBV19; 8 nucleotides agree with TRBD2. The trim removed 5 bases at V and 1 base at J, leaving 7 bases unmatched. The CDR3 has 15 residues. Germline V gives CDR1 LNHDA, CDR2 SQIVND (reference sequence). As DNA, the CDR3 is TGTGCCAGTAGTGTAAGACTAGCGTATTCCTACGAGCAGTACTTC. Its translation is CASSVRLAYSYEQYF.

This clone appeared a few times. The junction does not match germline at one end; this may be a read error. The chain recombines TRBV7-9 with TRBJ2-7, with D perhaps matching TRBD1 (5 bases). Germline CDR1 SEHNR, CDR2 FQNEAQ (reference sequence). This CDR3 has 15 residues. The CDR3 region is CASSQATGGAYEQYF. The CDR3, as DNA: TGCGCCAGCAGCCAAGCAACAGGTGGGGCCTACGAGCAGTACTTC.

This clone has a single count. The DNA for the CDR3 is TGCGCCAGCAGCTCGTCAGGGGGCGCCGGAGATACGCAGTATTTT. It yields the protein CASSSSGGAGDTQYF. The V gene is TRBV10-1, the J gene TRBJ2-3; 8 bases map to TRBD1. Unmatched junction bases numbered 10, after V lost 6 bases and J lost 5 bases. The CDR3 extends over 15 amino acids. CDR1 is WNHNN and CDR2 is SYGVQD in the germline V gene (reference sequence).

CDR3 region: CASSLSGTGTYGYTF. In DNA form, the CDR3 reads TGTGCCAGCAGCTTGTCAGGGACGGGAACCTATGGCTACACCTTC. The J gene is TRBJ1-2, the V gene TRBV7-8; D possibly corresponds to TRBD1 (5 bases). The CDR3 is 15 residues long. The V end was cut by 3 bases, the J end by 4 bases, with 15 bases between. Germline values: CDR1 SGHVS, CDR2 FQNEAQ.

J is TRBJ2-7 and V is TRBV6-5; 9 bases are shared with TRBD1. This CDR3 is built from 14 residues. Trimming took 6 bases from V and 3 from J; bases not matched to a gene: 6. Germline values: CDR1 MNHEY, CDR2 SVGAGI. In nucleotides, the CDR3 is TGTGCCAGCAGGCACCCGGGACAGGGCTACGAGCAGTACTTC. Residues: CASRHPGQGYEQYF.